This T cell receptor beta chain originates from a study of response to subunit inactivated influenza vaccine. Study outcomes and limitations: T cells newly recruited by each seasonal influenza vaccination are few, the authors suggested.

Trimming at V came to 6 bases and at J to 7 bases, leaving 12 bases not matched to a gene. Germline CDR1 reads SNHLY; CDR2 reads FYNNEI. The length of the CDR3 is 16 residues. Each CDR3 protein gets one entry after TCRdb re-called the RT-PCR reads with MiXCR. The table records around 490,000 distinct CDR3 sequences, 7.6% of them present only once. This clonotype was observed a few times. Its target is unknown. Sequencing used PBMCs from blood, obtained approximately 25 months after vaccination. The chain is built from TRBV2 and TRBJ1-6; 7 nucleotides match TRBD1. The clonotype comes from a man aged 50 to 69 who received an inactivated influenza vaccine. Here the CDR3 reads CASRALSTGINSPLHF. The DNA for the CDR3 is TGTGCCAGCAGAGCTCTTTCGACAGGGATCAATTCACCCCTCCACTTT.